This TCR beta chain derives from a study of regulatory T cells in long-lasting Graves disease. For TCR beta, libraries came from iRepertoire HTBI primers and Arm-PCR of CDR3 regions. TCRdb fed the multiplex PCR reads into MiXCR, producing one record per CDR3 protein. The sample shows a few hundred thousand distinct CDR3 sequences, roughly 10% of them seen only once. Described time point: newly diagnosed GD, antithyroid drugs for less than 3 months. Generation of the TCR library employed RNA extracted from PBMCs. In Xi'an, China, an endocrinology department was the source of patients. Study-wide findings and caveats: Those with persistent Graves' had less TCR diversity than newly diagnosed patients.

As for this clonotype: Its antigen is unknown.

The CDR3 length is 13 residues. V lost 5 bases and J lost 10; bases outside the gene matches: 11. Germline CDR1 reads DFQATT; CDR2 reads SNEGSKA (reference sequence). These records were also assigned to another study, of T cells in Graves' hyperthyroidism and ophthalmopathy. From that report: Exclusion followed for patients with uncontrolled infection, other autoimmune disease, pregnancy or lactation.

This TCR came from a young woman with Graves disease. Sequencing was performed on peripheral blood mononuclear cells (PBMCs), taken at new diagnosis, from a patient treated with antithyroid drugs. This sequence joins TRBV20-1 and TRBJ1-5; 7 bases match TRBD1. This CDR3 reads CSAGRTGVDPQHF. The CDR3 nucleotides read TGCAGTGCTGGCCGGACAGGTGTTGATCCCCAGCATTTT.